Listed here are 18 T cell receptor beta chains from one sample, sequenced in a study of control samples from healthy donors and cancer patients. Produced via immunoSEQ multiplex PCR; TCRdb's table is partial and in-frame only. Altogether 50,000 or so clones are present, 85% to 95% being singletons, with the ten largest covering 2% to 3%. Material: blood. These receptors all come from a man aged 25 to 45 in good health.

This clone was recorded only once. The V call is TRBV6-2 or TRBV6-3, the J call TRBJ1-4; 8 nucleotides agree with TRBD1. Germline V gene sequence: CDR1 MNHEY, CDR2 SVGEGT. V lost 2 bases, J lost 7 bases, and 3 bases stayed unmatched. CDR3 length equals 14 residues. The CDR3 bases are TGTGCCAGCAGTTACCCAGGGGGCGGTGAAAAACTGTTTTTT. Its protein product is CASSYPGGGEKLFF.

The chain has TRBV5-1 and TRBJ1-2; D not resolved. The V gene lost 5 bases and the J gene lost 7 bases, with 9 bases spanning the gap. CDR3 length equals 11 residues. CDR1 is SGHRS and CDR2 is YFSETQ in the germline V gene. CDR3: CASRQGLGYTF. CDR3 in DNA: TGCGCCAGCAGACAAGGTCTTGGCTACACCTTC.

This clone was observed a handful of times. V gene TRBV6-2 or TRBV6-3 combines with J gene TRBJ2-3, with D unresolved. V was pared by 0 bases and J by 0 bases, with 13 bases between. Germline loops: CDR1 MNHEY, CDR2 SVGEGT. The CDR3 consists of 17 residues. The CDR3: CASSYSVAASSTDTQYF. The DNA of the CDR3 is TGTGCCAGCAGTTACTCAGTTGCGGCCTCTAGCACAGATACGCAGTATTTT.

The CDR3 spells CASSYLGFGYTF. CDR3 DNA sequence: TGTGCCAGCAGTTACTTGGGGTTCGGCTACACCTTC. The chain carries TRBV6-2 or TRBV6-3 and TRBJ1-2; D remains ambiguous. Germline CDR1 reads MNHEY; CDR2 reads SVGEGT. This CDR3 region has 12 residues. V lost 1 base and J 8 bases, leaving 8 bases between the germline ends.

The genes are TRBV5-1 and TRBJ1-2, with D possibly TRBD1 on 5 matching bases. Germline loops: CDR1 SGHRS, CDR2 YFSETQ. The CDR3 runs 14 residues. Trimming removed 2 bases at V and 7 bases at J, with 15 bases between. Written as DNA, the CDR3 is TGCGCCAGCAGCTTACCCCTTGGGGGGGGTGGCTACACCTTC. Protein product: CASSLPLGGGGYTF.

J is TRBJ2-2 and V is TRBV9; 7 bases fit TRBD2. The J segment lost 6 bases and the V segment lost 7 bases, leaving 12 bases of the junction unmatched. Germline V lookup: CDR1 SGDLS, CDR2 YYNGEE. This CDR3 is 15 amino acids long. The CDR3 nucleotides read TGTGCCAGCTCCCGAACAGGACTAGGAGCCGGGGAGCTGTTTTTT. As protein: CASSRTGLGAGELFF.

CDR3 DNA sequence: TGTGCCAGCAGCGTAGAGGTCAGGGGTTCTGGAAACACCATATATTTT. It is translated as CASSVEVRGSGNTIYF. The V call is TRBV9, the J call TRBJ1-3, with D perhaps TRBD1 (6 bases). V was cut by 0 bases and J by 1 base, with 11 bases left in between. The germline V gene encodes CDR1 SGDLS and CDR2 YYNGEE. The CDR3 runs to 16 residues.

The genes are TRBV5-6 and TRBJ1-2; a weak D match, TRBD1 (5 bases). CDR3 length: 13 residues. Trimming pared 0 bases from V and 7 bases from J, leaving 10 bases between. CDR1 SGHDT and CDR2 YYEEEE come from the germline V gene. CDR3 protein: CASSLAGTAGYTF. The CDR3 DNA follows: TGTGCCAGCAGCTTGGCCGGGACGGCTGGCTACACCTTC.

The gene calls are TRBV3-1 (or the pseudogene TRBV3-2) and TRBJ1-3; 7 positions match TRBD1. Germline lookup yields CDR1 LGHDT and CDR2 YNNKEL (reference sequence). Trimming removed 6 bases from V and 7 bases from J; junction bases left unmatched: 6. The CDR3 covers 13 residues. The CDR3 sequence: CASSTLQGNTIYF. CDR3 bases: TGTGCCAGCAGTACCCTACAGGGGAACACCATATATTTT.

The chain couples TRBV5-1 to TRBJ2-1; D is possibly TRBD1 (6 bases). The V and J ends lost 1 base and 3 bases respectively, with 14 bases between them. Per germline, CDR1 SGHRS and CDR2 YFSETQ. This CDR3 spans 16 amino acids. CDR3 protein: CASSLRGTLYYNEQFF. CDR3 nucleotide sequence: TGCGCCAGCAGCTTGAGGGGGACACTTTACTACAATGAGCAGTTCTTC.

In its sample, this clone was seen once. The gene calls are TRBV5-1 and TRBJ2-7; tentative D call: TRBD1 (5 bases). The V end was cut by 0 bases, the J end by 2 bases, with 15 bases between. The CDR3 totals 16 residues. CDR1 and CDR2 (germline): SGHRS, YFSETQ. The CDR3 sequence: CASSLGGDSFAYEQYF. CDR3 coding DNA: TGCGCCAGCAGCTTGGGTGGCGACAGCTTCGCCTACGAGCAGTACTTC.

The V gene is TRBV11-2, the J gene TRBJ1-1; no definite D call. The CDR3 extends over 11 amino acids. The germline gives CDR1 SGHAT, CDR2 FQNNGV. Trimming pared 3 bases from V and 6 bases from J, leaving 5 bases between. The DNA of the CDR3 is TGTGCCAGCAGCTTTTCGGCTGAAGCTTTCTTT. Amino acids: CASSFSAEAFF.

The chain recombines TRBV28 with TRBJ1-4; D may be TRBD1 (6 bases). The CDR3 loop spans 16 amino acids. Germline V gene lookup returns CDR1 MDHEN and CDR2 SYDVKM. Trimming cost V 6 bases and J 3 bases, with 17 bases left between them. CDR3 sequence reads: CASRRNLQGSNEKLFF. CDR3 in DNA: TGTGCCAGCAGACGAAACCTGCAGGGGTCTAATGAAAAACTGTTTTTT.

J is TRBJ2-6 and V is TRBV5-5; no clear D. The V gene's germline CDR1 is SGHKS and CDR2 YYEKEE (reference sequence). The CDR3 loop spans 15 amino acids. V was shortened by 3 bases and J by 3 bases, with 10 bases between the two germline ends. Here the CDR3 reads CASSYATGGANVLTF. The CDR3, as DNA: TGTGCCAGCAGCTACGCGACGGGTGGGGCCAACGTCCTGACTTTC.

This chain uses TRBV6-1 with TRBJ2-1, with a tentative D call TRBD1 (6 bases). Germline lookup yields CDR1 MNHNS and CDR2 SASEGT. This CDR3 spans 15 amino acids. The V end was cut by 2 bases, the J end by 2 bases, with 10 bases between. CDR3 loop: CASSEMAGAYNEQFF. CDR3 in DNA: TGTGCCAGCAGTGAAATGGCAGGGGCCTACAATGAGCAGTTCTTC.

The rearrangement joins TRBV19 to TRBJ1-2, with D tentatively TRBD1 (5 bases). Trimming cost V 7 bases and J 1 base, with 16 bases left between them. Looked up from germline, CDR1 is LNHDA and CDR2 is SQIVND (reference sequence). The CDR3 totals 15 residues. The CDR3 reads CASKWGDGLNYGYTF. The DNA of the CDR3 is TGTGCCAGTAAATGGGGCGACGGACTTAACTATGGCTACACCTTC.

The J gene is TRBJ2-3, the V gene TRBV5-1; no firm D call. Germline CDR1 and CDR2: SGHRS and YFSETQ. There are 13 residues in the CDR3. V lost 7 bases and J lost 2, with 11 bases in between. CDR3: CASSAGTTDTQYF. In DNA form, the CDR3 reads TGCGCCAGCTCGGCTGGTACCACAGATACGCAGTATTTT.

V and J are TRBV2 and TRBJ2-7, with D possibly being TRBD1 (5 bases). The CDR3 extends over 12 amino acids. The V end was cut by 7 bases, the J end by 2 bases, with 9 bases between. Germline values: CDR1 SNHLY, CDR2 FYNNEI. CDR3 DNA sequence: TGTGCCAGCAAGGCAGGGACCTACGAGCAGTACTTC. This encodes CASKAGTYEQYF.